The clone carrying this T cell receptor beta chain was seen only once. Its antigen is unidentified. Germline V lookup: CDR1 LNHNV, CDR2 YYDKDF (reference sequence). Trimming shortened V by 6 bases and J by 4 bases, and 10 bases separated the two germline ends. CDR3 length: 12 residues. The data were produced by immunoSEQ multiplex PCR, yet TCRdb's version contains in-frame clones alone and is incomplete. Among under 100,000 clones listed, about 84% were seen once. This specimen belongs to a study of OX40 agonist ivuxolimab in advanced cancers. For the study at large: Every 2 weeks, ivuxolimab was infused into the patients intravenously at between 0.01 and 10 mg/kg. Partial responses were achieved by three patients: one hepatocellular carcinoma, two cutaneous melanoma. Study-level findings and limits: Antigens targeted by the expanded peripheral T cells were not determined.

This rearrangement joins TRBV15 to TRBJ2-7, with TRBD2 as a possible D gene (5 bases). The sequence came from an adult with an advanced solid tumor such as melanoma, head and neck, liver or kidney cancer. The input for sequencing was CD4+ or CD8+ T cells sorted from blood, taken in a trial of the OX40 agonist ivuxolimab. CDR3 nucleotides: TGTGCCACCAGAGAGTCGGGGTACGAGCAGTACTTC. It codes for CATRESGYEQYF.